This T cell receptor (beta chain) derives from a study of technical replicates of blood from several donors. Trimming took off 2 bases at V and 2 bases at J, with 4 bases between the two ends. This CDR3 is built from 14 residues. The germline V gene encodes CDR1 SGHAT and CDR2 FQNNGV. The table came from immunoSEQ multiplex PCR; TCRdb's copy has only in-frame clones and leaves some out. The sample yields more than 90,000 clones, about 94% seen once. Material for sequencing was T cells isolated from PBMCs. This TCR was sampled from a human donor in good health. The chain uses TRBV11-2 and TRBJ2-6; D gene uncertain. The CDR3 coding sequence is TGTGCCAGCAGCTTATTTACTGGGGCCAACGTCCTGACTTTC. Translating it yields CASSLFTGANVLTF.